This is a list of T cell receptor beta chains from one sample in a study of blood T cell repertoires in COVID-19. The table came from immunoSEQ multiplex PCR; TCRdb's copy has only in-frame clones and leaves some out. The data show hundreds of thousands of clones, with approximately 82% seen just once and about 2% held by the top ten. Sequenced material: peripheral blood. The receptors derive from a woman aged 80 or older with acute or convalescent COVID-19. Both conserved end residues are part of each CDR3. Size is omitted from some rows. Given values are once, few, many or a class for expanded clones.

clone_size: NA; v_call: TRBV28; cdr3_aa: CASTPDRSYYEQYF
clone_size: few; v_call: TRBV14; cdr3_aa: CASSQVLAGQGGELFF
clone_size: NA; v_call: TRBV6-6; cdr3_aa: CASSYLVSTDTQYF
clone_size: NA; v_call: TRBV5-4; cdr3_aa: CASSPTAYTGELFF
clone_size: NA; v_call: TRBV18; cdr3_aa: CASSPIPGQDEKLFF
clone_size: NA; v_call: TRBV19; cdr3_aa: CASSMPRQGWGYTF
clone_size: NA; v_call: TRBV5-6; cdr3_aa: CASSTGLVFNEQFF
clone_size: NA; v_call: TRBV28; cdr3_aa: CASSSSPGNNSPLHF
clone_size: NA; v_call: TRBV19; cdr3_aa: CASSMGSLNYEQYF
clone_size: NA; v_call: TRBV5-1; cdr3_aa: CASSSFGETEAFF
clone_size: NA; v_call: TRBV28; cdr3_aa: CASSLITGNTEAFF
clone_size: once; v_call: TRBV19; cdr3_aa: CASSKDRAAQPQHF
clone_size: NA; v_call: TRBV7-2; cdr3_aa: CASSLLRGQGGEKLFF
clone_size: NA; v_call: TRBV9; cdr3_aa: CASSPAAGTIYF
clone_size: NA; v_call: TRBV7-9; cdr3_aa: CASSLYRNTEAFF
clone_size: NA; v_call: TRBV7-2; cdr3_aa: CASSPHRDGRATNEKLFF
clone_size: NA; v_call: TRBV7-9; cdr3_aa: CASSRSPRHQFGNTIYF
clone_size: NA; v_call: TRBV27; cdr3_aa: CASRLGTGGSYEQYF
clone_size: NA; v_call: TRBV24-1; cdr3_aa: CATSDPRAKRYEQFF
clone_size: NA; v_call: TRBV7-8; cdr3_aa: CASSHHPGFYNEQFF
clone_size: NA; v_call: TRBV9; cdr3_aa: CASSKTSSNTEAFF
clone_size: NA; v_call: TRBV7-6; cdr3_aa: CASSFHYQGASLNTEAFF
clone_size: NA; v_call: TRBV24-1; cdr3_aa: CATSDGDRGGEQYF
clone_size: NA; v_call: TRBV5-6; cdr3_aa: CASRTSGAVQYF
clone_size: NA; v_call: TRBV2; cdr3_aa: CASSGNLANYEQYF
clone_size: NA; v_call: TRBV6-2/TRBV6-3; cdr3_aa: CASSYQGQGQPQHF
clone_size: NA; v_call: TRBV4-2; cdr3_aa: CASSQVLATWTEGGNTGELFF
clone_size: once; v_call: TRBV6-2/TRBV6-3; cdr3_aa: CASSYRGRAGNEQFF
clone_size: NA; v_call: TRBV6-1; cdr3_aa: CASSEAPLIGGYTF
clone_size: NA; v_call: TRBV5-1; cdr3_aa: CASSPGTSGSRETQYF
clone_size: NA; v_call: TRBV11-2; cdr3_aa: CASRTRGQGMNTEAFF
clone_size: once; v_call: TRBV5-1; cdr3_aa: CASSSGQLGSPLHF
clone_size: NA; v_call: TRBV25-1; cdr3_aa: CASSVGQGKYGYTF
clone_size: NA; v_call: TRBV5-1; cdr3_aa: CASRATGGNNQPQHF
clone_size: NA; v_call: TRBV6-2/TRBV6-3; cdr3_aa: CASSYYSYSNQPQHF
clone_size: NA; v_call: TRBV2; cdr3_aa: CASSGWEGAEAFF
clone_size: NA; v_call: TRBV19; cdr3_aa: CASSRGGSDTQYF
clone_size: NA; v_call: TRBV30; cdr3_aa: CAWQRDSYEQYF
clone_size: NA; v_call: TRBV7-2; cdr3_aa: CASSLAFGGNYGYTF
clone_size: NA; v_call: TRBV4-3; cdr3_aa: CASSHDSYGYTF
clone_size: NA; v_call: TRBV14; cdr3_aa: CASSQPLTTSSYNEQFF
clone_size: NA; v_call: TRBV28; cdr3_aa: CASITVGAAGNTIYF
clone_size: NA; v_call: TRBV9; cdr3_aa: CASSDRSGGTGELFF
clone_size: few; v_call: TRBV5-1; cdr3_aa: CASSTGTSSSEQFF
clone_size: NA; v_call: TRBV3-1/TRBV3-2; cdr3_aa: CASSVPGQGSNEKLFF
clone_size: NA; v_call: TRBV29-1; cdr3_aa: CSVGRPNEKLFF